The clone carrying this T cell receptor (beta chain) occurred many times. The CDR3 has 16 residues. J lost 7 bases, V lost 5 bases, and 13 bases had no gene match. Germline values: CDR1 MNHEY, CDR2 SVGAGI. The data were obtained in a study of blood T cells in healthy people across ages. The use of a sample-barcoded 5' primer and a J-beta primer mix characterized a second PCR of about 7 to 12 cycles. TCRdb processed the 5' RACE reads anew with MiXCR; each CDR3 protein has one entry. Here the sample spans 650,000 to 700,000 distinct CDR3 sequences, around 32% being singletons. The receptor comes from a woman of 80 years or more in good health. This rearrangement joins TRBV6-5 to TRBJ2-7; 11 nucleotides agree with TRBD1. The sequencing sample was made of blood. CDR3 loop: CASSPLSGQGVGEQYF. The CDR3 DNA reads TGTGCCAGCAGTCCCCTTTCGGGACAGGGGGTCGGGGAGCAGTACTTC.